This T cell receptor (beta chain) was profiled in a study of blood T cell repertoires in COVID-19. Looking at the study overall: Acute and convalescent COVID-19 samples came from the United States, Italy and Spain. The cDNA or gDNA used as material had been derived from T cells, B-cell-depleted T cells, or PBMCs.

The CDR3 length is 15 residues. Trimming cost V 10 bases and J 1 base, with 18 bases left between them. Germline assignment: CDR1 SEHNR and CDR2 FQNEAQ (reference sequence). This clone was seen a single time. The repertoire was sequenced with immunoSEQ multiplex PCR; TCRdb's copy has only in-frame clones and lacks some. The sample has 200,000 to 250,000 clones, about 90% seen once. The rearrangement links TRBV7-9 to TRBJ2-3, with D possibly matching TRBD2 (6 bases). Sequencing was done on a sample of peripheral blood. The TCR sequence derives from a man aged 60 to 75 with COVID-19, enrolled during active disease. The CDR3 region has the DNA TGTGCCACCCGGAGGGGAGACCTTCGCACAGATACGCAGTATTTT. Its translation is CATRRGDLRTDTQYF.